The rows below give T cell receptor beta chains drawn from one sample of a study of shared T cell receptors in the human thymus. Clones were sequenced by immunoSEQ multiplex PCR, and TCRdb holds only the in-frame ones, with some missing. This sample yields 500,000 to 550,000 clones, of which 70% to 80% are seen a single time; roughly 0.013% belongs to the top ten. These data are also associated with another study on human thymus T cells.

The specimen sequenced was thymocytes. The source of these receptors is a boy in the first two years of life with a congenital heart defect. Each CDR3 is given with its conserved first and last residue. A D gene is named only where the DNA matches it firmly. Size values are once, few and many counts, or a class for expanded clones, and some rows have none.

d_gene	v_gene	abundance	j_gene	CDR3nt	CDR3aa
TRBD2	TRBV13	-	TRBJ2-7	TGTGCCAGCAGCTACCCGTCGGGACTAGCGGGTTCCTACGAGCAGTACTTC	CASSYPSGLAGSYEQYF
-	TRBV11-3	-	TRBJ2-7	TGTGCCAGCAGCTTAGGCCGGGGTTCCTACGAGCAGTACTTC	CASSLGRGSYEQYF
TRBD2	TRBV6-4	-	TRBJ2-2	TGTGCCAGCAGTGCACTAGCGGGAGGGTATAACACCGGGGAGCTGTTTTTT	CASSALAGGYNTGELFF
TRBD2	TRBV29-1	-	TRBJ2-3	TGCAGCACCGACAGACCGGGACTACCATTTCACCCCCTCCAGGGTCTCGAAACAATTACGCAGTATTTT	CSTDRPGLPFHPLQGLETITQYF
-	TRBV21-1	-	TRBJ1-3	TGTGCCAGCAGGTCACCGTCAGAGGAGGGTGGAAACACCATATATTTT	CASRSPSEEGGNTIYF
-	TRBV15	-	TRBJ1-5	TGTGCCACCAGCCCACGGACTGGTAGCAATCAGCCCCAGCATTTT	CATSPRTGSNQPQHF
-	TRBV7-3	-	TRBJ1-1	TGTGCCAGCAGCTCCCGCGGAATGTACGCTGAAGCTTTCTTT	CASSSRGMYAEAFF
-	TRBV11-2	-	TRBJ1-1	TGTGCCAGCAGCTTTTTAGGGGATTACACTGAAGCTTTCTTT	CASSFLGDYTEAFF
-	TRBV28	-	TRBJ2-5	TGTGCCAGCCTTACCTCAGGGGAACAAGAGACCCAGTACTTC	CASLTSGEQETQYF
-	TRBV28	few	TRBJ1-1	TGTGCCAGCAGTCCCCGTGTCCAGGGCTTGCTGAACACTGAAGCTTTCTTT	CASSPRVQGLLNTEAFF
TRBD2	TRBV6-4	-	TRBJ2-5	TGTGCCAGGGTTAGCGGGTCAGAAGAGACCCAGTACTTC	CARVSGSEETQYF
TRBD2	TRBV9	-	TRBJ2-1	TGTGCCAGCAGCGGCGGGAGGGCCCCCTACAATGAGCAGTTCTTC	CASSGGRAPYNEQFF
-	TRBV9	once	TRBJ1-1	TGTGCCAGCACCAAGGAGGGAGGGAACACTGAAGCTTTCTTT	CASTKEGGNTEAFF
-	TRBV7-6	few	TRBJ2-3	TGTAGTTCGGGGAGCACAGATACGCAGTATTTT	CSSGSTDTQYF
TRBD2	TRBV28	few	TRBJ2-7	TGTGCCAGCAGTTACCCCGGGACTAGCGGGATATACGAGCAGTACTTC	CASSYPGTSGIYEQYF
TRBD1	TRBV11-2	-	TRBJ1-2	TGTGCCAGCAGCTTAGCCCAGGGGGCGGGGGGCTACACCTTC	CASSLAQGAGGYTF
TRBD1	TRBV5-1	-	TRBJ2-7	TGCGCCAGCAGCTTGGGAGGACAGGGGCAAGAGCAGTACTTC	CASSLGGQGQEQYF
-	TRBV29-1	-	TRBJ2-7	TGCAGCGTGAGGGGGAGTCCAGGGTCCCCCTACGAGCAGTACTTC	CSVRGSPGSPYEQYF
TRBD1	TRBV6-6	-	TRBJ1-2	TGTGCCAGCAGTTACTCGCCTACAGGGGGTCTAGGCTACACCTTC	CASSYSPTGGLGYTF
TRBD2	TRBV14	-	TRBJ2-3	TGTGCCAGCAGCCAAGGGGGTCATAGCGGGACCCCAGATACGCAGTATTTT	CASSQGGHSGTPDTQYF
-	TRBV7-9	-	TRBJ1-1	TGTGCCAGCCACCGGGGAGGATTCACTGAAGCTTTCTTT	CASHRGGFTEAFF
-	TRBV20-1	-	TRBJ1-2	TGCAGCCCGGGTGGCTACACCTTC	CSPGGYTF
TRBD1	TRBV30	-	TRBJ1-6	TGTGCCTGGACCCTACGACAGGGGCGGATAGGATCACCCCTCCACTTT	CAWTLRQGRIGSPLHF
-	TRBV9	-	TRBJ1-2	TGTGCCAGCAGCGTAGCGTTTGAGGGCTATGGCTACACCTTC	CASSVAFEGYGYTF